This TCR beta chain was retrieved from a study of OX40 agonist ivuxolimab in advanced cancers. The table came from immunoSEQ multiplex PCR; TCRdb's copy has only in-frame clones and leaves some out. The sample has approximately 15,000 clones, roughly 78% seen once; the top ten hold about 14%. Per germline, CDR1 SGHVS and CDR2 FNYEAQ. This CDR3 is 14 amino acids long. V was clipped by 2 bases and J by 2 bases, with 10 bases between them. The specimen comprised CD4+ or CD8+ T cells sorted from blood, sampled in a trial of the OX40 agonist ivuxolimab. The genes are TRBV7-6 and TRBJ2-7; D is unclear. This clonotype was sampled from an adult with an advanced solid tumor such as melanoma, head and neck, liver or kidney cancer. The DNA for the CDR3 is TGTGCCAGCAGCTTATTAGGGATACCCTACGAGCAGTACTTC. This sequence encodes CASSLLGIPYEQYF.